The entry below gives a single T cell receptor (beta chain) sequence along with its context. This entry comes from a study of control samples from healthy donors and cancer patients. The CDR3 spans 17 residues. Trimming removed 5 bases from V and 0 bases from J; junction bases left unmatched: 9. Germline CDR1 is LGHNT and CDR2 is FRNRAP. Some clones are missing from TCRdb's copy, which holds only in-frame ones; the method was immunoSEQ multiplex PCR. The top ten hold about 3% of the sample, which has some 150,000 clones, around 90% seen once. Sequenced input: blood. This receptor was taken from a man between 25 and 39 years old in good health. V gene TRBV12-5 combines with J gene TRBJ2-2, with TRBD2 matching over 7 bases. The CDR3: CASGGPWSGTNTGELFF. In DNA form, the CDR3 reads TGTGCTAGTGGTGGCCCCTGGAGCGGGACGAACACCGGGGAGCTGTTTTTT.